What follows is one TCR beta chain and its context. As yet, its antigen is unknown. TCRdb re-derived calls from the RT-PCR reads in MiXCR, one entry per CDR3 protein. The data hold 800,000 to 1,000,000 distinct CDR3 sequences, with roughly 20% observed a single time. The CDR3 covers 15 residues. The ends lost 4 bases at V and 0 bases at J; junction bases unmatched: 4. The entry originates in a study of response to subunit inactivated influenza vaccine. Study observations and caveats: Each seasonal influenza vaccination recruits few new T cells, the authors suggested.

Here the sequenced sample was PBMCs from blood, taken 4 to 6 days after vaccination. The chain combines TRBV12-3 or TRBV12-4 with TRBJ2-7; 9 positions match TRBD2. This clonotype originated in a man aged 45-65 years who received an inactivated influenza vaccine. The CDR3 spells CASSWSSGASYEQYF. Here the CDR3 DNA reads TGTGCCAGCAGTTGGTCTAGCGGGGCCTCCTACGAGCAGTACTTC.